Listed here is a single T cell receptor (beta chain). Its antigen is not identified. This sample was taken from a study of CD8 T cells in ankylosing spondylitis. By quantitative 5'-RACE with molecular barcodes, the TCR beta libraries were made. One entry per CDR3 protein, called by TCRdb with MiXCR from the 5' RACE reads. This table holds approximately 200,000 distinct CDR3 sequences, about 13% found once. In germline, CDR1 is LNHDA, CDR2 SQIVND (reference sequence). CDR3 length: 14 residues. V lost 1 base and J 10 bases, leaving 11 bases between the germline ends. General study points: Disease-linked clones bore a CD8+ phenotype, appearing relatively rarely in peripheral blood. Reported data indicate significant enrichment of disease-linked clones within matched ankylosing spondylitis synovial fluid.

This clonotype was sampled from a male donor with ankylosing spondylitis or in good health (not recorded which). The chain carries TRBV19 and TRBJ1-6; D remains ambiguous. Sequences were obtained from blood, either unsorted or a sorted T cell fraction (not recorded which). CDR3 in amino acids: CASSIGGIHSPLHF. In DNA form, the CDR3 reads TGTGCCAGTAGTATAGGAGGGATTCACTCACCCCTCCACTTT.